This passage covers 5 T cell receptor beta chains from one sample sequenced in a study of blood T cell repertoires in COVID-19. Repertoires were generated with immunoSEQ multiplex PCR, while TCRdb's copy carries only in-frame clones and drops some. The repertoire includes tens of thousands of clones, about 89% of them detected once, and roughly 1% sits in the top ten. The material sequenced was PBMCs or T cells enriched from blood (not recorded which). The receptors derive from a woman in her forties or fifties with acute COVID-19.

This clone has only a few counts. The genes are TRBV19 and TRBJ2-1; 7 nucleotides align to TRBD2. The V and J ends lost 7 bases and 5 bases, in that order; junction bases with no gene match: 8. Per germline, CDR1 LNHDA and CDR2 SQIVND (reference sequence). CDR3 length: 14 amino acids. In DNA form, the CDR3 reads TGTGCCAGTACAGGCGGGAGAAACAACAATGAGCAGTTCTTC. This codes for CASTGGRNNNEQFF.

The rearrangement uses TRBV4-3 and TRBJ2-7; 9 bases fit TRBD1. The CDR3 consists of 15 residues. Germline V gives CDR1 LGHNA, CDR2 YSLEER. V was clipped by 0 bases and J by 3 bases; unmatched bases: 3. Here the CDR3 DNA reads TGCGCCAGCAGCCAAGACAAGGGACAGGGCTACGAGCAGTACTTC. Translation gives CASSQDKGQGYEQYF.

The chain uses TRBV5-1 and TRBJ2-3; 13 nucleotides match TRBD2. The junction had 11 bases not matched to a gene; V was cut back by 4 bases and J by 6 bases. This CDR3 region has 17 residues. Per germline, CDR1 SGHRS and CDR2 YFSETQ. The CDR3 DNA is TGCGCCAGCAGCCCGCCCCCTGGACTAGCGGGAGTGGATACGCAGTATTTT. It codes for CASSPPPGLAGVDTQYF. The full variable domain, with the rest looked up from reference TRBV5-1 and TRBJ2-3, is KAGVTQTPRYLIKTRGQQVTLSCSPISGHRSVSWYQQTPGQGLQFLFEYFSETQRNKGNFPGRFSGRQFSNSRSEMNVSTLELGDSALYLCASSPPPGLAGVDTQYFGPGTRLTVL.

DNA for the CDR3: TGTGCCAGCACCCTAGGGGTGGGACTAGCGATGAATGAGCAGTTCTTC. This sequence encodes CASTLGVGLAMNEQFF. The V and J genes are TRBV9 and TRBJ2-1, with 10 bases that match TRBD2. The trim removed 6 bases at V and 7 bases at J, leaving 13 bases unmatched. Germline V gives CDR1 SGDLS, CDR2 YYNGEE. The CDR3 has 16 residues. Full variable domain (rest looked up from reference TRBV9 and TRBJ2-1): DSGVTQTPKHLITATGQRVTLRCSPRSGDLSVYWYQQSLDQGLQFLIQYYNGEERAKGNILERFSAQQFPDLHSELNLSSLELGDSALYFCASTLGVGLAMNEQFFGPGTRLTVL.

There are a few counts of this clone. V usage is TRBV19 and J usage is TRBJ1-2; 9 positions match TRBD1. The CDR3 covers 14 residues. The V segment lost 6 bases and the J segment 6 bases; nucleotides outside the gene matches: 8. Germline V lookup: CDR1 LNHDA, CDR2 SQIVND (reference sequence). The CDR3 reads CASRKKGQGHGYTF. In DNA, the CDR3 is TGTGCCAGTAGAAAAAAGGGACAGGGCCATGGCTACACCTTC.